Listed below are T cell receptor beta chains from one sample, sequenced in a study of T cells in tuberculosis. Only in-frame clones appear in the TCRdb table, and some are missing; sequencing was by immunoSEQ multiplex PCR. The table lists some 60,000 clones, around 86% of them singletons, with roughly 12% in the top ten. The specimen sequenced was CD1b-GMM tetramer-negative cells sorted from PBMCs. All receptors come from an adult woman with latent tuberculosis. CDR3s include the opening cysteine and the closing phenylalanine or tryptophan. D genes are given only for firm matches. A row's size may be missing; if present it is once, few, many or a size class.

v_call: TRBV19; j_call: TRBJ1-1; clone_size: -; d_call: TRBD1; cdr3_length: 15; cdr3_nt: TGTGCCAGTAACCCCAGGGGGCTTGGGAACACTGAAGCTTTCTTT; cdr3_aa: CASNPRGLGNTEAFF
v_call: TRBV9; j_call: TRBJ2-7; clone_size: -; d_call: -; cdr3_length: 13; cdr3_nt: TGTGCCAGCAGCGTACGAGGTTCAGACAGTCAGTACTTC; cdr3_aa: CASSVRGSDSQYF
v_call: TRBV7-9; j_call: TRBJ1-4; clone_size: -; d_call: TRBD1; cdr3_length: 18; cdr3_nt: TGTGCCAGCAGCCCTAAACCGGGACAGGGGAAAACTAATGAAAAACTGTTTTTT; cdr3_aa: CASSPKPGQGKTNEKLFF
v_call: TRBV7-8; j_call: TRBJ1-4; clone_size: -; d_call: -; cdr3_length: 14; cdr3_nt: TGTGCCAGCAGCTTAACCGGGAGGGATGAAAAACTGTTTTTT; cdr3_aa: CASSLTGRDEKLFF
v_call: TRBV28; j_call: TRBJ1-5; clone_size: -; d_call: -; cdr3_length: 16; cdr3_nt: TGTGCCAGCAGTTTATCAGGACTGAAAGGCAATCAGCCCCAGCATTTT; cdr3_aa: CASSLSGLKGNQPQHF
v_call: TRBV19; j_call: TRBJ1-2; clone_size: -; d_call: -; cdr3_length: 13; cdr3_nt: TGTGCCAGTAAGGGGGGGGGCTACTATGGCTACACCTTC; cdr3_aa: CASKGGGYYGYTF
v_call: TRBV2; j_call: TRBJ2-7; clone_size: -; d_call: TRBD2; cdr3_length: 14; cdr3_nt: TGTGCCAGCAGTGACGATCGGGGGGCCTACGAGCAGTACTTC; cdr3_aa: CASSDDRGAYEQYF
v_call: TRBV5-8; j_call: TRBJ1-1; clone_size: once; d_call: -; cdr3_length: 16; cdr3_nt: TGTGCCAGCAGCTTGGAGATTTACGGGTCGAACACTGAAGCTTTCTTT; cdr3_aa: CASSLEIYGSNTEAFF
v_call: TRBV6-4; j_call: TRBJ2-7; clone_size: few; d_call: TRBD1; cdr3_length: 12; cdr3_nt: TGTGCCAGCGGGGACAGGTCCTACGAGCAGTACTTC; cdr3_aa: CASGDRSYEQYF
v_call: TRBV5-1; j_call: TRBJ1-3; clone_size: once; d_call: TRBD1; cdr3_length: 16; cdr3_nt: TGCGCCAGCAGTTTGTTCAGGGGGCGGTCTGGAAACACCATATATTTT; cdr3_aa: CASSLFRGRSGNTIYF
v_call: TRBV7-2; j_call: TRBJ2-1; clone_size: -; d_call: TRBD2; cdr3_length: 16; cdr3_nt: TGTGCCAGCACCTACGATAGAGGGAGGGCCGGCAATGAGCAGTTCTTC; cdr3_aa: CASTYDRGRAGNEQFF
v_call: TRBV5-8; j_call: TRBJ2-1; clone_size: -; d_call: TRBD1; cdr3_length: 16; cdr3_nt: TGTGCCAGCAGCTTGTACCAGACAGGGAAACGTAATGAGCAGTTCTTC; cdr3_aa: CASSLYQTGKRNEQFF
v_call: TRBV6-6; j_call: TRBJ2-1; clone_size: -; d_call: TRBD2; cdr3_length: 15; cdr3_nt: TGTGCCAGCAGCCAGACTAGCGGGGGGGTAAAGGAGCAGTTCTTC; cdr3_aa: CASSQTSGGVKEQFF
v_call: TRBV5-1; j_call: TRBJ2-3; clone_size: -; d_call: TRBD1; cdr3_length: 14; cdr3_nt: TGCGCCAGCAGCCCGGACAGGGCTCGGGATACGCAGTATTTT; cdr3_aa: CASSPDRARDTQYF
v_call: TRBV5-1; j_call: TRBJ2-2; clone_size: few; d_call: TRBD1; cdr3_length: 15; cdr3_nt: TGCGCCAGCAGCTTTAGACAGGGTGACACCGGGGAGCTGTTTTTT; cdr3_aa: CASSFRQGDTGELFF
v_call: TRBV9; j_call: TRBJ1-2; clone_size: once; d_call: TRBD1; cdr3_length: 14; cdr3_nt: TGTGCCAGCAGCGTCCTGACAGGGGGGGGAGGCTACACCTTC; cdr3_aa: CASSVLTGGGGYTF
v_call: TRBV7-2; j_call: TRBJ2-5; clone_size: -; d_call: TRBD2; cdr3_length: 14; cdr3_nt: TGTGCCAGCAGCCGCGGGGGGGCCGGAGAGACCCAGTACTTC; cdr3_aa: CASSRGGAGETQYF
v_call: TRBV10-3; j_call: TRBJ1-1; clone_size: -; d_call: -; cdr3_length: 16; cdr3_nt: TGTGCCATCAGCAGATCGGGGGGCGCGGGGAACACTGAAGCTTTCTTT; cdr3_aa: CAISRSGGAGNTEAFF
v_call: TRBV5-1; j_call: TRBJ1-4; clone_size: -; d_call: -; cdr3_length: 16; cdr3_nt: TGCGCCAGCAGCTTGGCCGGAGTGGCAGTCTTAGAAAAACTGTTTTTT; cdr3_aa: CASSLAGVAVLEKLFF
v_call: TRBV20-1; j_call: TRBJ2-5; clone_size: -; d_call: TRBD1; cdr3_length: 11; cdr3_nt: TGCAGTGCAGACAGGGCAGAGACCCAGTACTTC; cdr3_aa: CSADRAETQYF
v_call: TRBV6-6; j_call: TRBJ2-4; clone_size: -; d_call: TRBD1; cdr3_length: 16; cdr3_nt: TGTGCCAGCAGTTACTTGGACAGGGGGGTCAAAAACATTCAGTACTTC; cdr3_aa: CASSYLDRGVKNIQYF
v_call: TRBV19; j_call: TRBJ1-2; clone_size: -; d_call: TRBD1; cdr3_length: 16; cdr3_nt: TGTGCCAGTAGTCCATTCCCCCTGACAGGGAGAAATGGCTACACCTTC; cdr3_aa: CASSPFPLTGRNGYTF
v_call: TRBV28; j_call: TRBJ2-7; clone_size: -; d_call: -; cdr3_length: 13; cdr3_nt: TGTGCCAGCAGCTTACCCCCGGGCTACGAGCAGTACTTC; cdr3_aa: CASSLPPGYEQYF
v_call: TRBV21-1; j_call: TRBJ2-7; clone_size: -; d_call: -; cdr3_length: 16; cdr3_nt: TGTGCCAGCAGCTCCCGAGAGACAGGGGAATCCTACGAGCAGTACTTC; cdr3_aa: CASSSRETGESYEQYF
v_call: TRBV5-5; j_call: TRBJ1-5; clone_size: -; d_call: -; cdr3_length: 13; cdr3_nt: TGTGCCAGCAGCTTGGCAAGCAATCAGCCCCAGCATTTT; cdr3_aa: CASSLASNQPQHF
v_call: TRBV27; j_call: TRBJ1-6; clone_size: few; d_call: -; cdr3_length: 14; cdr3_nt: TGTGCCAGCAGTATACGGGACAAATTGGCTCCCCTCCACTTT; cdr3_aa: CASSIRDKLAPLHF
v_call: TRBV27; j_call: TRBJ1-1; clone_size: few; d_call: -; cdr3_length: 13; cdr3_nt: TGTGCCAGCAGTTTACGACTAAACACTGAAGCTTTCTTT; cdr3_aa: CASSLRLNTEAFF
v_call: TRBV7-6; j_call: TRBJ2-5; clone_size: once; d_call: -; cdr3_length: 15; cdr3_nt: TGTGCCAGCAGCTTACAGCCCAGGGGAGCAGAGACCCAGTACTTC; cdr3_aa: CASSLQPRGAETQYF
v_call: TRBV9; j_call: TRBJ2-3; clone_size: once; d_call: TRBD1; cdr3_length: 18; cdr3_nt: TGTGCCAGCAGCGTAAGCCCCTCAGGGACAGGAAACACAGATACGCAGTATTTT; cdr3_aa: CASSVSPSGTGNTDTQYF
v_call: TRBV4-2; j_call: TRBJ1-4; clone_size: -; d_call: TRBD1; cdr3_length: 16; cdr3_nt: TGTGCCAGCAGCCAGGATTCGGACAGGGAACGCGAAAAACTGTTTTTT; cdr3_aa: CASSQDSDREREKLFF
v_call: TRBV28; j_call: TRBJ1-2; clone_size: few; d_call: -; cdr3_length: 12; cdr3_nt: TGTGCCAGCGGGACAACTAACTATGGCTACACCTTC; cdr3_aa: CASGTTNYGYTF
v_call: TRBV6-5; j_call: TRBJ2-7; clone_size: -; d_call: -; cdr3_length: 13; cdr3_nt: TGTGCCAGCAGTGTGACAGGCATGGGGGAGCAGTACTTC; cdr3_aa: CASSVTGMGEQYF